The clone carrying this T cell receptor (beta chain) has only one observation. These data come from a study of neoadjuvant anti-PD-1 for oral cavity cancer. The overall study: Non-progressing patients received a fourth nivolumab dose near day 43, then surgery on days 50-56.

Described time point: after neoadjuvant nivolumab, at surgical resection. These oral cavity squamous cell carcinomas were HPV-negative and locally advanced. The V and J ends lost 5 bases and 4 bases, in that order; junction bases with no gene match: 7. Germline assignment: CDR1 MGHDK and CDR2 SYGVNS. CDR3 length: 16 amino acids. Produced via immunoSEQ multiplex PCR; TCRdb's table is partial and in-frame only. In the table there are roughly 68,000 clones, 85% to 90% of which are singletons. The sample here was PBMCs, taken after nivolumab (anti-PD-1) treatment. The chain joins TRBV25-1 to TRBJ2-1; TRBD2 matches 11 bases. This receptor was identified in a person between 40 and 85 years old with oral cavity squamous cell carcinoma. The CDR3 loop is CASSKPGTSGYNEQFF. The CDR3 DNA follows: TGTGCCAGCAGTAAACCTGGGACTAGCGGATACAATGAGCAGTTCTTC.